A selection of T cell receptor beta chains follows, all from one sample in a study of cytomegalovirus exposure and HLA in healthy donors. The assay was immunoSEQ multiplex PCR, and TCRdb's table has in-frame clones only and misses some. The sample consists of about 130,000 clones, about 80% of them appearing once. The sequenced sample consisted of PBMCs. The source of these receptors is a man aged 25 to 45 in good health and CMV-seronegative. Both conserved end residues are part of each CDR3. A D gene is named only where the DNA matches it firmly. Where a row states a size, it is once, few, many or the class of an expanded clone; other rows omit it.

d_gene | j_gene | v_gene | abundance | CDR3nt | CDR3aa
TRBD1 | TRBJ2-7 | TRBV27 | NA | TGTGCCAGCAGCTCACAGGGGGCGTTTTACGAGCAGTACTTC | CASSSQGAFYEQYF
NA | TRBJ1-5 | TRBV7-6 | NA | TGTGCCAGCAGCTTAGCAGGACTCAATCAGCCCCAGCATTTT | CASSLAGLNQPQHF
TRBD2 | TRBJ2-5 | TRBV9 | NA | TGTGCCAGCAGCCCCCAGCGCGGGAGTGAGACCCAGTACTTC | CASSPQRGSETQYF
NA | TRBJ1-1 | TRBV9 | NA | TGTGCCAGCAGCCCTAGGAATTTACAGGGAGCTGAAGCTTTCTTT | CASSPRNLQGAEAFF
NA | TRBJ1-4 | TRBV19 | NA | TGTGCCACCCGGGACAAGTCAACTAATGAAAAACTGTTTTTT | CATRDKSTNEKLFF
NA | TRBJ1-5 | TRBV2 | once | TGTGCCAGCAGTGAATTACAGATGGGCAATCAGCCCCAGCATTTT | CASSELQMGNQPQHF
TRBD2 | TRBJ2-3 | TRBV27 | NA | TGTGCCAGCAGTTCCATCGCCGGACTAGCCGCAGATACGCAGTATTTT | CASSSIAGLAADTQYF
TRBD2 | TRBJ2-3 | TRBV10-2 | NA | TGCGCCAGCAGCCCCGGGACTAGCGGGTTGGGCACAGATACGCAGTATTTT | CASSPGTSGLGTDTQYF
TRBD2 | TRBJ2-7 | TRBV6-1 | once | TGTGCCAGTACGGGAGGAGGTTACGAGCAGTACTTC | CASTGGGYEQYF
TRBD1 | TRBJ2-3 | TRBV5-8 | NA | TGTGCCAGCAGTCGGACAGGGGGCTTCGACACAGATACGCAGTATTTT | CASSRTGGFDTDTQYF
TRBD2 | TRBJ2-2 | TRBV27 | NA | TGTGCCAGCAGTTCGCCGGGACTAGCGGGGAGGGACACCGGGGAGCTGTTTTTT | CASSSPGLAGRDTGELFF
TRBD2 | TRBJ2-3 | TRBV25-1 | NA | TGTGCCAGCAGTGAATATATGGCGGGGGAAAACACAGATACGCAGTATTTT | CASSEYMAGENTDTQYF
NA | TRBJ2-2 | TRBV5-1 | once | TGCGCCAGCAGCTTGGTAGAGGACACCGGGGAGCTGTTTTTT | CASSLVEDTGELFF
NA | TRBJ2-5 | TRBV7-6 | once | TGTGCCAGCAGCTTTAACCCAGGGGGGAGCGAGACCCAGTACTTC | CASSFNPGGSETQYF
TRBD1 | TRBJ2-5 | TRBV19 | NA | TGTGCCAGTAGTATGCGGGACAGGCGGGAGACCCAGTACTTC | CASSMRDRRETQYF
TRBD1 | TRBJ1-1 | TRBV5-1 | few | TGCGCCAGCAGCGGGGCTACCGGACAGGGGGGCACTGAAGCTTTCTTT | CASSGATGQGGTEAFF
TRBD1 | TRBJ1-4 | TRBV28 | NA | TGTGCCAGCTATGGGGCAGGGGGTGGTGAAAAACTGTTTTTT | CASYGAGGGEKLFF
NA | TRBJ1-2 | TRBV28 | few | TGTGCCAGCAGTTCGGGTCAGGGGATAGGTGGCTACACCTTC | CASSSGQGIGGYTF
TRBD2 | TRBJ2-7 | TRBV7-2 | NA | TGTGCCAGCAGGCCTACTAGCGGCCCCTACGAGCAGTACTTC | CASRPTSGPYEQYF
NA | TRBJ2-7 | TRBV27 | few | TGTGCCAGCGGACTCTTTGCCACAACCTACGAGCAGTACTTC | CASGLFATTYEQYF
NA | TRBJ2-7 | TRBV6-5 | NA | TGTGCCAGCAGTCCACGGACAGCTACCTACGAGCAGTACTTC | CASSPRTATYEQYF
NA | TRBJ2-6 | TRBV16 | NA | TGTGCCAGCAGCCAATCGAGGCAGTCGAGCTCTGGGGCCAACGTCCTGACTTTC | CASSQSRQSSSGANVLTF
NA | TRBJ2-1 | TRBV7-3 | NA | TGTGCCAGCAGCCTTGGGGAGCCGTCCGGCTACTACAATGAGCAGTTCTTC | CASSLGEPSGYYNEQFF
TRBD2 | TRBJ2-1 | TRBV13 | NA | TGTGCCAGCAGCTTGGGGAGGGGCACCTACAATGAGCAGTTCTTC | CASSLGRGTYNEQFF
NA | TRBJ2-2 | TRBV6-5 | NA | TGTGCCAGCAGTTACGACGGGGGAACGAACACCGGGGAGCTGTTTTTT | CASSYDGGTNTGELFF
NA | TRBJ2-1 | TRBV4-1 | few | TGCGCCAGCAGCCCTAGAGACAATGAGCAGTTCTTC | CASSPRDNEQFF
TRBD1 | TRBJ2-2 | TRBV4-1 | NA | TGCGCCAGCAGCCTGGATAAGGGGGCGCAGGGGACCGGGGAGCTGTTTTTT | CASSLDKGAQGTGELFF
NA | TRBJ2-3 | TRBV7-7 | NA | TGTGCCAGCAGCTTAGCCGGGTTCGGCACAGATACGCAGTATTTT | CASSLAGFGTDTQYF
TRBD1 | TRBJ2-7 | TRBV27 | NA | TGTGCCAGCAGTCTCGGGACAGGGGGCGTCGAGCAGTACTTC | CASSLGTGGVEQYF
NA | TRBJ1-2 | TRBV25-1 | NA | TGTGCCAGCAGTGATCATGCAGGCTCCGCCGGCTACACCTTC | CASSDHAGSAGYTF
NA | TRBJ1-1 | TRBV29-1 | once | TGCAGTGTTGAAGTCGGGGTTATCACTGAAGCTTTCTTT | CSVEVGVITEAFF
TRBD1 | TRBJ2-3 | TRBV12-5 | NA | TGTGCTAGTGGTCCTGACCGGGACAGGCAATCAGATACGCAGTATTTT | CASGPDRDRQSDTQYF
TRBD1 | TRBJ1-4 | TRBV5-1 | NA | TGCGCCAGCAGCTTGGGACAGGGCTACTCAACTAATGAAAAACTGTTTTTT | CASSLGQGYSTNEKLFF
TRBD1 | TRBJ2-7 | TRBV6-5 | few | TGTGCCAGCAGAGGGACAGGGGGCTTCTACGAGCAGTACTTC | CASRGTGGFYEQYF
NA | TRBJ2-3 | TRBV2 | NA | TGTGCCAGCAGTGAACTGGCAGGGGGCACAGATACGCAGTATTTT | CASSELAGGTDTQYF
TRBD2 | TRBJ2-1 | TRBV10-2 | NA | TGCGCCGTTAGTCGTCGACTAGCGGGAAGCAATGAGCAGTTCTTC | CAVSRRLAGSNEQFF
NA | TRBJ1-2 | TRBV28 | NA | TGTGCCAGCAGTTTTCAGGCGGGACTCCCCCTCTTTATGTATGGCTACACCTTC | CASSFQAGLPLFMYGYTF
TRBD1 | TRBJ2-1 | TRBV28 | NA | TGTGCCAGCAACTGGGGGACAGGGGGTTCTGAGCAGTTCTTC | CASNWGTGGSEQFF
TRBD1 | TRBJ1-5 | TRBV2 | NA | TGTGCCACCCTAAAGGACAGGACGTCCAATCAGCCCCAGCATTTT | CATLKDRTSNQPQHF
NA | TRBJ2-5 | TRBV10-3 | NA | TGTGCCATCAGTGTCCAACAAGAGACCCAGTACTTC | CAISVQQETQYF
TRBD1 | TRBJ1-2 | TRBV9 | once | TGTGCCAGCAGCGTAGATGACAGGGGGTCCTGGGATGCCTATGGCTACACCTTC | CASSVDDRGSWDAYGYTF
TRBD1 | TRBJ1-5 | TRBV28 | NA | TGTGCCAGCAGTACTATTGGACAGGGGTTGATGCCCCAGCATTTT | CASSTIGQGLMPQHF
TRBD1 | TRBJ1-1 | TRBV2 | once | TGTGCCAGCAGTGAAGAGTCGACAGGGAGGAACACTGAAGCTTTCTTT | CASSEESTGRNTEAFF
NA | TRBJ2-1 | TRBV19 | NA | TGTGCCAGTAGTATGGCTAGCGTCCTCTACAATGAGCAGTTCTTC | CASSMASVLYNEQFF
NA | TRBJ1-2 | TRBV5-8 | NA | TGTGCCAGCACGCGGTGTGGCTACACCTTC | CASTRCGYTF
NA | TRBJ2-7 | TRBV5-1 | NA | TGCGCCAGCACCACCGGCGACGGACACTACGAGCAGTACTTC | CASTTGDGHYEQYF
TRBD1 | TRBJ1-1 | TRBV5-1 | few | TGCGCCAGCAGCGGAGACAGGGAAGGCGACACTGAAGCTTTCTTT | CASSGDREGDTEAFF
TRBD1 | TRBJ1-4 | TRBV5-1 | NA | TGCGCCAGCAGCTTCAACCCGGACAGGGGAAATGAAAAACTGTTTTTT | CASSFNPDRGNEKLFF
NA | TRBJ2-7 | TRBV7-6 | NA | TGTGCCAGCAGCTTAGCGCAGGGCAATATCTACGAGCAGTACTTC | CASSLAQGNIYEQYF
NA | TRBJ1-4 | TRBV27 | NA | TGTGCCAGCAGTTTACAGGCAGATAATGAAAAACTGTTTTTT | CASSLQADNEKLFF
TRBD2 | TRBJ2-7 | TRBV18 | NA | TGTGCCAGCTCACCCTTAGCGGGAGGGGGCCACGAGCAGTACTTC | CASSPLAGGGHEQYF
TRBD1 | TRBJ2-6 | TRBV29-1 | NA | TGCAGCGTTGAAGAGTGGACAGGGCTGGGGGCCAACGTCCTGACTTTC | CSVEEWTGLGANVLTF